Given below is one TCR beta chain in context. Its antigen is currently unknown. The data were taken from a study of T cell responses to AZD1222 COVID-19 vaccine. Germline loops: CDR1 LGHDT, CDR2 YNNKEL (reference sequence). J gave up 1 base and V 1 base, and 8 bases lay outside the gene matches. The CDR3 sequence is 18 residues long. Study-level points and caveats: It was only 6 or 7 AZD1222 recipients who were seropositive at baseline. Receipt of two AZD1222 doses was followed by a rise in Spike-specific TCR breadth and depth. The repertoires were collected only after the peak T cell response.

TCRdb's table, derived via immunoSEQ multiplex PCR, lists solely in-frame clones and lacks some. The table records roughly 180,000 clones, roughly nine tenths of them present only once. This receptor was taken from an adult in good health. The material sequenced was peripheral blood, taken on day 0 of AZD1222 vaccination. This sequence joins TRBV3-1 (or the pseudogene TRBV3-2) and TRBJ2-5; 11 positions match TRBD2. This CDR3 is CASSQVTSGGPSQETQYF. The CDR3 DNA reads as TGTGCCAGCAGCCAAGTAACTAGCGGGGGACCCTCCCAAGAGACCCAGTACTTC.